These T cell receptor beta chains were read from a single sample in a study of blood T cell repertoires in COVID-19. Produced via immunoSEQ multiplex PCR; TCRdb's table is partial and in-frame only. The data hold 85,000 to 100,000 clones, with around nine tenths observed a single time. The sample taken for sequencing was peripheral blood. The receptors originated from a middle-aged man with COVID-19, enrolled during active disease. CDR3s include the opening cysteine and the closing phenylalanine or tryptophan. Each record gives: CDR3 length, D gene, J gene, V gene, clone size, CDR3 protein, CDR3 DNA. A D gene is named only where the DNA matches it firmly. Expanded clones get a size class; other rows say once, few or many, or leave the size out.

17,-,TRBJ1-6,TRBV27,-,CASSRDRLGAYNSPLHF,TGTGCCAGCAGCCGGGACCGACTAGGAGCCTATAATTCACCCCTCCACTTT
14,-,TRBJ2-7,TRBV6-5,-,CASSQRGARYEQYF,TGTGCCAGCAGTCAACGGGGGGCGCGCTACGAGCAGTACTTC
15,TRBD1,TRBJ1-1,TRBV25-1,-,CASSGFPDRGTEAFF,TGTGCCAGCAGTGGTTTTCCTGACAGGGGTACTGAAGCTTTCTTT
16,-,TRBJ1-5,TRBV6-2/TRBV6-3,once,CASSSLRGMGNQPQHF,TGTGCCAGCAGCTCTCTCAGGGGCATGGGCAATCAGCCCCAGCATTTT
15,TRBD1,TRBJ1-4,TRBV29-1,-,CSARTGTATNEKLFF,TGCAGCGCTCGGACAGGGACTGCAACTAATGAAAAACTGTTTTTT
11,-,TRBJ1-5,TRBV12-3/TRBV12-4,-,CASTRVGPQHF,TGTGCCAGCACCCGGGTGGGGCCCCAGCATTTT
13,-,TRBJ1-5,TRBV6-1,-,CASSETSDQPQHF,TGTGCCAGCAGTGAAACTAGTGATCAGCCCCAGCATTTT
13,-,TRBJ1-4,TRBV30,-,CAWSSPGVEKLFF,TGTGCCTGGAGTTCCCCCGGGGTTGAAAAACTGTTTTTT
15,-,TRBJ2-7,TRBV6-5,-,CASSTLAGSSYEQYF,TGTGCCAGCAGTACCCTCGCCGGGAGCTCCTACGAGCAGTACTTC
15,TRBD1,TRBJ2-7,TRBV5-1,-,CASSPGTGEAYEQYF,TGCGCCAGCAGCCCCGGGACAGGGGAGGCCTACGAGCAGTACTTC
14,TRBD1,TRBJ1-2,TRBV29-1,-,CSVEDRAPSSGYTF,TGCAGCGTGGAAGACAGGGCCCCATCATCCGGCTACACCTTC
11,TRBD1,TRBJ1-2,TRBV19,-,CATATGGGYTF,TGTGCCACCGCGACAGGGGGTGGCTACACCTTC
14,-,TRBJ1-1,TRBV28,few,CASSLVGPTTEAFF,TGTGCCAGCAGTTTGGTGGGGCCGACCACTGAAGCTTTCTTT
13,TRBD1,TRBJ1-2,TRBV19,-,CASTRTGSDGYTF,TGTGCCAGTACCAGGACAGGGTCGGATGGCTACACCTTC
15,TRBD1,TRBJ1-2,TRBV7-9,once,CASSFPGQGNYGYTF,TGTGCCAGCAGCTTTCCGGGACAGGGAAACTATGGCTACACCTTC
14,TRBD1,TRBJ1-6,TRBV25-1,-,CASSFRDRVSPLHF,TGTGCCAGCAGTTTCCGGGACAGGGTATCACCCCTCCACTTT
15,TRBD1,TRBJ2-3,TRBV18,-,CASRGRTGRTDTQYF,TGTGCCAGCCGGGGGCGGACAGGGAGGACAGATACGCAGTATTTT
14,-,TRBJ2-1,TRBV27,once,CASSPTFQRNEQFF,TGTGCCAGCAGTCCCACCTTTCAGCGCAATGAGCAGTTCTTC
18,-,TRBJ2-3,TRBV7-9,-,CASSSWSTPGRKADTQYF,TGTGCCAGCAGCTCTTGGTCAACTCCGGGAAGGAAGGCAGATACGCAGTATTTT
14,TRBD1,TRBJ2-1,TRBV2,-,CASRYRGEGGEQFF,TGTGCCAGCAGGTACAGGGGCGAAGGAGGTGAGCAGTTCTTC
16,TRBD1,TRBJ1-3,TRBV7-2,-,CASSLYGTGIGNTIYF,TGTGCCAGCAGCTTGTACGGGACAGGGATCGGAAACACCATATATTTT
13,TRBD1,TRBJ1-2,TRBV12-5,-,CASGLTGTDGYTF,TGTGCTAGTGGTTTGACAGGGACAGATGGCTACACCTTC
14,TRBD1,TRBJ2-1,TRBV18,-,CASSRGTGGNEQFF,TGTGCCAGCTCACGAGGGACAGGGGGCAATGAGCAGTTCTTC
15,-,TRBJ2-5,TRBV11-2,-,CASSSTISGKETQYF,TGTGCCAGCAGCTCCACGATCAGCGGAAAAGAGACCCAGTACTTC
16,TRBD2,TRBJ2-5,TRBV6-1,-,CASSEGLAGTKETQYF,TGTGCCAGCAGTGAAGGACTAGCGGGCACCAAAGAGACCCAGTACTTC
16,-,TRBJ2-7,TRBV3-1/TRBV3-2,-,CASSQGEQGTFDEQYF,TGTGCCAGCAGCCAAGGGGAACAGGGAACTTTCGACGAGCAGTACTTC
16,-,TRBJ1-2,TRBV6-2/TRBV6-3,-,CASSYSVFGGVYGYTF,TGTGCCAGCAGTTATTCTGTATTCGGGGGGGTCTATGGCTACACCTTC
17,-,TRBJ1-6,TRBV3-1/TRBV3-2,-,CASSQAVERRYNSPLHF,TGTGCCAGCAGCCAAGCAGTGGAGCGGCGCTATAATTCACCCCTCCACTTT
15,TRBD1,TRBJ1-4,TRBV2,-,CASRDRLSTNEKLFF,TGTGCCAGTCGGGACAGACTATCAACTAATGAAAAACTGTTTTTT
13,TRBD1,TRBJ2-7,TRBV19,once,CASSDRDSYEQYF,TGTGCCAGCTCGGACAGGGATTCCTACGAGCAGTACTTC
14,-,TRBJ2-7,TRBV5-4,-,CASSLDGDSYEQYF,TGTGCCAGCAGCTTGGACGGAGACTCCTACGAGCAGTACTTC
17,TRBD1,TRBJ1-1,TRBV19,-,CALPGTGGVYMNTEAFF,TGTGCCCTTCCCGGGACAGGGGGCGTTTACATGAACACTGAAGCTTTCTTT
12,-,TRBJ2-3,TRBV30,-,CASQRNTDTQYF,TGTGCCAGCCAAAGAAATACAGATACGCAGTATTTT
15,TRBD1,TRBJ2-2,TRBV7-9,few,CASSPRQGVTGELFF,TGTGCCAGCAGCCCACGACAGGGGGTTACCGGGGAGCTGTTTTTT
13,TRBD1,TRBJ1-5,TRBV6-2/TRBV6-3,-,CASSTGGNQPQHF,TGTGCCAGCAGTACAGGGGGCAATCAGCCCCAGCATTTT
18,TRBD1,TRBJ1-6,TRBV7-9,-,CASSSRGQGGTYNSPLHF,TGTGCCAGCAGCTCAAGAGGACAGGGAGGAACCTATAATTCACCCCTCCACTTT
18,TRBD1,TRBJ1-3,TRBV11-2,-,CASSRFPGQGTSGNTIYF,TGTGCCAGCAGCCGCTTTCCGGGACAGGGAACCTCTGGAAACACCATATATTTT
13,-,TRBJ2-1,TRBV29-1,-,CSAHRENYNEQFF,TGCAGCGCTCACAGGGAAAATTACAATGAGCAGTTCTTC
16,TRBD1,TRBJ1-5,TRBV2,-,CASSEDRGIWNQPQHF,TGTGCCAGCAGTGAAGACAGGGGGATATGGAATCAGCCCCAGCATTTT
18,TRBD2,TRBJ2-3,TRBV11-3,-,CASSPRPPGGLGEWAQYF,TGTGCCAGCAGCCCCCGCCCTCCGGGGGGGCTTGGTGAGTGGGCGCAGTATTTT
13,-,TRBJ2-7,TRBV7-9,-,CASSLKQNYEQYF,TGTGCCAGCAGCTTAAAACAGAACTACGAGCAGTACTTC
14,TRBD1,TRBJ1-2,TRBV10-3,-,CAIRAGQGDNGYTF,TGTGCCATCAGGGCGGGACAGGGCGATAATGGCTACACCTTC
14,-,TRBJ2-7,TRBV4-2,-,CASRGGAGSHEQYF,TGTGCCAGCAGGGGGGGGGCAGGGAGCCACGAGCAGTACTTC
15,TRBD1,TRBJ1-5,TRBV3-1/TRBV3-2,-,CASSLGQGAGQPQHF,TGTGCCAGCAGCCTTGGACAGGGGGCAGGTCAGCCCCAGCATTTT